Below, 8 T cell receptor beta chains from the same sample are listed, as sequenced in a study of T cells in localized non-small cell lung cancer. Assay used: immunoSEQ multiplex PCR; TCRdb lists only in-frame clones, some missing. The data contain 50,000 to 70,000 clones, approximately 89% of them seen just once; the ten biggest clones take up just under 20%. The material was peripheral blood, obtained before any cancer treatment. The source is a man between 35 and 75 years old with stage I lung adenocarcinoma.

The chain employs TRBV5-4 and TRBJ1-2; D is ambiguous. This CDR3 has 13 amino acids. With 4 bases removed from V and 2 bases from J, the gap between germline ends came to 9 bases. Germline V gene data show CDR1 as SGHNT and CDR2 as YYREEE (reference sequence). The CDR3 loop reads CASSEDLNYGYTF. DNA for the CDR3: TGTGCCAGCAGCGAAGACCTGAACTATGGCTACACCTTC.

The chain uses TRBV19 and TRBJ2-1; D call uncertain. Between the trimmed V and J ends, which lost 3 bases and 9 bases, there was a span of 21 bases. The V gene's germline CDR1 is LNHDA and CDR2 SQIVND (reference sequence). This CDR3 comprises 16 residues. The CDR3 spells CASSILLRLDRLEQFF. CDR3 coding DNA: TGTGCCAGTAGTATTCTCCTGAGGCTAGATAGGCTTGAGCAGTTCTTC.

The rearrangement uses TRBV5-4 and TRBJ1-5; D is ambiguous. The CDR3 length is 15 residues. V lost 4 bases, J lost 5 bases, and 16 bases lay in between. Per the germline V gene, CDR1 is SGHNT and CDR2 is YYREEE (reference sequence). The CDR3 DNA sequence: TGTGCCAGCAGCCCTAACCCTAACAGCGATCAGCCCCAGCATTTT. This encodes CASSPNPNSDQPQHF. Filled out from reference TRBV5-4 and TRBJ1-5, the complete variable domain reads ETGVTQSPTHLIKTRGQQVTLRCSSQSGHNTVSWYQQALGQGPQFIFQYYREEENGRGNFPPRFSGLQFPNYSSELNVNALELDDSALYLCASSPNPNSDQPQHFGDGTRLSIL.

The rearrangement uses TRBV6-6 and TRBJ1-5; D call uncertain. CDR1 and CDR2 from the germline V gene are MNHNY and SVGAGI (reference sequence). The CDR3 loop spans 13 amino acids. Between the trimmed V and J ends, which lost 4 bases and 0 bases, there was a span of 4 bases. Here the CDR3 reads CASSFGSNQPQHF. The CDR3 nucleotides read TGTGCCAGCAGTTTTGGTAGCAATCAGCCCCAGCATTTT.

The chain combines TRBV9 with TRBJ2-3; the match to TRBD2 covers 7 bases. Germline V gene data show CDR1 as SGDLS and CDR2 as YYNGEE. V lost 2 bases to trimming and J lost 2 bases; unmatched junction nucleotides: 11. The CDR3 has 17 residues. The CDR3 nucleotides are TGTGCCAGCAGCGTGGCTAGCGGCATAGTTCCCACAGATACGCAGTATTTT. Translating gives CASSVASGIVPTDTQYF. The complete variable domain, with remaining parts taken from reference TRBV9 and TRBJ2-3, reads DSGVTQTPKHLITATGQRVTLRCSPRSGDLSVYWYQQSLDQGLQFLIQYYNGEERAKGNILERFSAQQFPDLHSELNLSSLELGDSALYFCASSVASGIVPTDTQYFGPGTRLTVL.

The V gene is TRBV19, the J gene TRBJ2-2, with 12 nucleotides matching TRBD2. The CDR3 extends over 15 amino acids. V lost 10 bases, J lost 5 bases, and 8 bases stayed unmatched. Germline assignment: CDR1 LNHDA and CDR2 SQIVND (reference sequence). CDR3 DNA: TGTGCCATAGCCCAGCTAGCGGGAGGGACCGGGGAGCTGTTTTTT. Its protein is CAIAQLAGGTGELFF.

This CDR3 is CASSPGYSGRDTGELFF. CDR3 DNA: TGCGCCAGCAGCCCTGGATACAGCGGGAGAGACACCGGGGAGCTGTTTTTT. The chain employs TRBV4-3 and TRBJ2-2; TRBD2 aligns across 8 bases. Trimming at V came to 4 bases and at J to 3 bases, leaving 10 bases not matched to a gene. Germline CDR1 LGHNA, CDR2 YSLEER. The CDR3 has 17 residues.

In its sample, this clone was seen once. The genes are TRBV19 and TRBJ1-2; no definite D call. This CDR3 is built from 15 residues. Trimming took 4 bases from V and 4 from J, leaving 16 bases between them. From germline, CDR1 is LNHDA and CDR2 SQIVND (reference sequence). The CDR3 sequence is CASSTIEGSPYGYTF. As DNA, the CDR3 is TGTGCCAGTAGTACGATTGAGGGCAGCCCCTATGGCTACACCTTC.